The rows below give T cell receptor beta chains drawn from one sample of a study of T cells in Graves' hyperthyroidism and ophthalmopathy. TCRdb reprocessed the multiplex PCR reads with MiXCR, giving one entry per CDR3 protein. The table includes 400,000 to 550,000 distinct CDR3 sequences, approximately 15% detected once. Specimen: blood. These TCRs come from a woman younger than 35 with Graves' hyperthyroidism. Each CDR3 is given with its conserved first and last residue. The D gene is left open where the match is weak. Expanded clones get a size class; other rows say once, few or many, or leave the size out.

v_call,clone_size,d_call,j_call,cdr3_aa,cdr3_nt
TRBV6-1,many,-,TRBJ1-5,CASSSQGLGGNQPQHF,TGTGCCAGCAGTTCACAGGGTTTGGGTGGCAATCAGCCCCAGCATTTT
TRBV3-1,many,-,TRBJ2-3,CASSQDSGPDTQYF,TGTGCCAGCAGCCAAGATTCCGGGCCAGATACGCAGTATTTT
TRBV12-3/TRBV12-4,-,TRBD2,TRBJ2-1,CASSFRPGLAGVRDNEQFF,TGTGCCAGCAGTTTTAGGCCGGGACTAGCGGGAGTACGCGACAATGAGCAGTTCTTC
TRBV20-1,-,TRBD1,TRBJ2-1,CSARGQEMSSYNEQFF,TGCAGTGCTAGGGGACAGGAGATGAGCTCCTACAATGAGCAGTTCTTC
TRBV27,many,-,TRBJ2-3,CASSLSGPGRRTDTQYF,TGTGCCAGCAGTTTATCTGGCCCGGGGAGGCGCACAGATACGCAGTATTTT
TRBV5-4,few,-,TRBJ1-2,CASSLVGDFYGYTF,TGTGCCAGCAGCTTGGTGGGGGACTTCTATGGCTACACCTTC
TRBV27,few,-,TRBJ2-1,CASSPIARGNNEQFF,TGTGCCAGCAGTCCAATAGCGAGAGGGAACAATGAGCAGTTCTTC
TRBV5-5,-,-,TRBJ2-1,CASSADSHNEQFF,TGTGCCAGCAGCGCAGACAGTCACAATGAGCAGTTCTTC
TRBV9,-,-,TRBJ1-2,CASSDPGVGYTF,TGTGCCAGCAGCGACCCAGGGGTAGGCTACACCTTC
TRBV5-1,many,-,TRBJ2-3,CATGPSGLTKDTQYF,TGCGCCACCGGCCCGAGCGGGTTAACCAAAGATACGCAGTATTTT
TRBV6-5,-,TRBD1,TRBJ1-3,CASSYTGDSGNTIYF,TGTGCCAGCAGTTACACAGGGGACTCTGGAAACACCATATATTTT
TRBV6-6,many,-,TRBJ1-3,CASSYPGSSGNTIYF,TGTGCCAGCAGTTACCCTGGGTCCTCTGGAAACACCATATATTTT
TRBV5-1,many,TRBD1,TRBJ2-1,CASRTQGTGYDNEQFF,TGCGCCAGCCGGACTCAAGGGACAGGGTACGACAATGAGCAGTTCTTC
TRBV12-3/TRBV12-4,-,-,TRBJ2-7,CASSLGPDEQYF,TGTGCCAGCAGTTTAGGACCGGACGAGCAGTACTTC
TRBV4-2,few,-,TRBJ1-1,CASSVQRDTEAFF,TGTGCCAGCAGCGTACAACGGGACACTGAAGCTTTCTTT
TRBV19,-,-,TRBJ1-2,CASSIDRGEGGTGYTF,TGTGCCAGTAGTATAGATAGGGGGGAAGGTGGAACTGGCTACACCTTC
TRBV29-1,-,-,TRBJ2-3,CSSSRGYGTDTQYF,TGCAGCAGCTCGAGGGGGTACGGCACAGATACGCAGTATTTT
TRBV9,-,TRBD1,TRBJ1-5,CASSVTGVNQPQHF,TGTGCCAGCAGCGTCACAGGGGTGAATCAGCCCCAGCATTTT